The 24 T cell receptor beta chains given below trace back to one sample, sequenced in a study of T cells in lung cancer brain metastases. Assay used: immunoSEQ multiplex PCR; TCRdb lists only in-frame clones, some missing. This sample has almost 3,000 clones; around 86% occur once, and the top ten carry roughly 7%. The sequenced sample consisted of tumor tissue from the primary lung tumor. The receptors here all came from a woman aged 60-75 years with non-small cell lung cancer.

This chain joins TRBV9 and TRBJ2-7, with 13 bases lining up with TRBD2. The CDR3 contains 16 residues. Losses at the gene ends were 2 bases for V and 2 bases for J; bases not matched to a gene: 4. Per the germline V gene, CDR1 is SGDLS and CDR2 is YYNGEE. The CDR3 is CASSVEGLAGPYEQYF. The CDR3 nucleotides are TGTGCCAGCAGCGTGGAGGGACTAGCGGGGCCCTACGAGCAGTACTTC.

This chain connects TRBV23-1 to TRBJ1-3, with D possibly being TRBD1 (5 bases). TRBV23-1 is an ORF, with its function uncertain. The CDR3 runs to 18 residues. Trimming cost V 2 bases and J 0 bases, with 17 bases left between them. Written as DNA, the CDR3 is TGCGCCAGCAGTCAACTACCCCATCGACAGTGCTCTGGAAACACCATATATTTT. Translating it yields CASSQLPHRQCSGNTIYF.

This clone was seen a few times. The chain is built from TRBV5-1 and TRBJ2-3; 10 nucleotides agree with TRBD2. This CDR3 spans 17 amino acids. Germline assignment: CDR1 SGHRS and CDR2 YFSETQ. Germline trimming cut 6 bases from V and 0 bases from J; bases unmatched to any gene: 10. The CDR3 loop is CASKGASGGTSTDTQYF. CDR3 in DNA: TGCGCCAGCAAGGGGGCTAGCGGGGGAACTAGCACAGATACGCAGTATTTT. The full variable domain, rest sourced from reference TRBV5-1 and TRBJ2-3, is KAGVTQTPRYLIKTRGQQVTLSCSPISGHRSVSWYQQTPGQGLQFLFEYFSETQRNKGNFPGRFSGRQFSNSRSEMNVSTLELGDSALYLCASKGASGGTSTDTQYFGPGTRLTVL.

The chain is built from TRBV30 and TRBJ2-3; D may be TRBD2 (6 bases). The germline gives CDR1 GTSNPN, CDR2 SVGIG (reference sequence). The CDR3 is made up of 15 amino acids. Deletions cut 8 bases from V and 0 bases from J, with 18 bases between. The CDR3 loop is CAGTLGTLSTDTQYF. CDR3 DNA sequence: TGTGCCGGGACCCTCGGGACTTTGAGCACAGATACGCAGTATTTT.

The gene calls are TRBV6-5 and TRBJ1-5; D may be TRBD1 (6 bases). This CDR3 is 14 amino acids long. CDR1 and CDR2 (germline): MNHEY, SVGAGI. V dropped 2 bases and J dropped 5 bases, with 10 bases sitting between them. The CDR3 DNA is TGTGCCAGCAGTTACCGGGGGCCCGATCAGCCCCAGCATTTT. Translating it yields CASSYRGPDQPQHF.

CDR3 residues: CASSLGGQQNTEAFF. CDR3 nucleotide sequence: TGTGCCAGCAGCTTAGGGGGACAGCAGAACACTGAAGCTTTCTTT. The chain joins TRBV11-2 to TRBJ1-1; TRBD1 matches at 7 bases. The germline V gene encodes CDR1 SGHAT and CDR2 FQNNGV. J gave up 1 base and V 1 base, and 3 bases lay outside the gene matches. The length of the CDR3 is 15 residues.

The chain carries TRBV14 and TRBJ2-2; the D gene is possibly TRBD2 (5 bases). The CDR3 length is 15 residues. Germline values: CDR1 SGHDN, CDR2 FVKESK. V lost 5 bases to trimming and J lost 8 bases, with 18 bases between them. CDR3 sequence: CASSGGLPNTGELFF. The CDR3 DNA is TGTGCCAGCAGCGGCGGGTTACCTAATACTGGGGAGCTGTTTTTT.

J is TRBJ2-7 and V is TRBV18, with unresolved D. Trimming cost V 3 bases and J 4 bases, with 13 bases left between them. The CDR3 totals 14 residues. Germline assignment: CDR1 KGHSH and CDR2 LQKENI. The CDR3 sequence is CASSPGTTIYEQYF. DNA for the CDR3: TGTGCCAGCTCACCCGGAACAACCATTTACGAGCAGTACTTC. Complete variable domain (other parts from reference TRBV18 and TRBJ2-7): NAGVMQNPRHLVRRRGQEARLRCSPMKGHSHVYWYRQLPEEGLKFMVYLQKENIIDESGMPKERFSAEFPKEGPSILRIQQVVRGDSAAYFCASSPGTTIYEQYFGPGTRLTVT.

The sample holds a few counts of this clone. This sequence joins TRBV9 and TRBJ2-2, with 9 nucleotides matching TRBD1. Germline lookup yields CDR1 SGDLS and CDR2 YYNGEE. The V gene end was trimmed by 5 bases and the J gene end by 0 bases; junction bases not matched to a gene: 5. The CDR3 runs 16 residues. The CDR3 DNA reads as TGTGCCAGCAGAGTGGGACAGGGCTCGAACACCGGGGAGCTGTTTTTT. As protein: CASRVGQGSNTGELFF.

This clone was seen once. The V gene is TRBV7-2, the J gene TRBJ2-1, with TRBD2 identical over 8 bases. Looked up from germline, CDR1 is SGHTA and CDR2 is FQGNSA. The CDR3 covers 15 residues. V was clipped by 5 bases and J by 2 bases; unmatched bases: 5. The CDR3 is CASSTSGPTYNEQFF. The CDR3 DNA is TGTGCCAGCAGCACTAGCGGACCGACCTACAATGAGCAGTTCTTC.

CDR3 sequence (DNA): TGTGCCAGCAGTTTATCACCGACAGGGGTCTATGGCTACACCTTC. Its protein product is CASSLSPTGVYGYTF. The V call is TRBV27, the J call TRBJ1-2; 8 bases align to TRBD1. This CDR3 is built from 15 residues. CDR1 is MNHEY and CDR2 is SMNVEV in the germline V gene (reference sequence). The V and J ends lost 0 bases and 4 bases, in that order; junction bases with no gene match: 4.

This clone was counted once. The V and J genes are TRBV27 and TRBJ1-2, with a tentative D call TRBD1 (6 bases). This CDR3 is built from 15 residues. Deletions cut 6 bases from V and 4 bases from J, with 18 bases between. Germline values: CDR1 MNHEY, CDR2 SMNVEV (reference sequence). CDR3 protein: CASRSGTSGGYGYTF. In nucleotides, the CDR3 is TGTGCCAGCAGATCCGGGACATCGGGCGGCTATGGCTACACCTTC.

The count of this clone is one. The CDR3 loop reads CASSLSWGRADEQYF. CDR3 nucleotides: TGTGCCAGCAGTTTATCTTGGGGGAGGGCCGACGAGCAGTACTTC. The genes are TRBV28 and TRBJ2-5; 7 positions match TRBD2. TRBJ2-7 matches the DNA end more closely, so the J call is doubtful. Germline V gives CDR1 MDHEN, CDR2 SYDVKM. This CDR3 is 15 amino acids long.

The J gene is TRBJ2-3, the V gene TRBV15; D unresolved. Germline CDR1 reads LNHNV; CDR2 reads YYDKDF (reference sequence). The CDR3 has 11 amino acids. The V end lost 0 bases, the J end lost 7 bases, and 2 bases lay between the germline ends. CDR3 protein: CATSRENTQYF. As DNA, the CDR3 is TGTGCCACCAGCAGAGAGAATACGCAGTATTTT.

The CDR3 loop reads CASSLVAANLNEQFF. The CDR3 DNA is TGTGCCAGCAGCTTAGTAGCGGCCAATCTCAATGAGCAGTTCTTC. The chain couples TRBV7-6 to TRBJ2-1; weak D call: TRBD2 (6 bases). Looked up from germline, CDR1 is SGHVS and CDR2 is FNYEAQ. CDR3 length: 15 residues. Between the trimmed V and J ends, which lost 1 base and 6 bases, there was a span of 13 bases.

This chain uses TRBV19 with TRBJ1-1, with D possibly matching TRBD1 (6 bases). The CDR3 contains 14 residues. Deletions cut 5 bases from V and 0 bases from J, with 10 bases between. Per the germline V gene, CDR1 is LNHDA and CDR2 is SQIVND (reference sequence). This chain's CDR3 is CASSFQGMNTEAFF. The CDR3 nucleotides are TGTGCCAGTAGTTTTCAGGGGATGAACACTGAAGCTTTCTTT.

J is TRBJ1-4 and V is TRBV18; D uncertain. CDR1 is KGHSH, CDR2 LQKENI, per germline. The CDR3 extends over 16 amino acids. The germline V and J ends were trimmed by 5 bases and 0 bases, with 13 bases remaining between them. CDR3 amino acids: CASSAPGPATNEKLFF. The CDR3 DNA is TGTGCCAGCTCAGCCCCCGGACCAGCAACTAATGAAAAACTGTTTTTT.

The chain carries TRBV4-2 and TRBJ2-2; TRBD2 agrees at 13 bases. V was pared by 2 bases and J by 6 bases, with 9 bases of the junction left unmatched. Germline V gene lookup returns CDR1 LGHNA and CDR2 YNFKEQ. The CDR3 totals 18 residues. CDR3 amino acids: CASSQYQGTSGRAGELFF. The CDR3 region has the DNA TGTGCCAGCAGCCAATACCAGGGCACTAGCGGGAGGGCCGGGGAGCTGTTTTTT.

The chain carries TRBV19 and TRBJ2-1; D gene uncertain. The V and J ends lost 1 base and 8 bases respectively, with 6 bases between them. CDR3 length: 12 residues. CDR1 and CDR2 from the germline V gene are LNHDA and SQIVND (reference sequence). As DNA, the CDR3 is TGTGCCAGTAGTATAGGATGGTATGAGCAGTTCTTC. Its protein is CASSIGWYEQFF.

In this sample, this clone turned up a few times. The J gene is TRBJ1-6, the V gene TRBV25-1; 7 positions agree with TRBD1. The CDR3 covers 13 residues. The junction had 5 bases not matched to a gene; V was cut back by 10 bases and J by 5 bases. Germline V gene lookup returns CDR1 MGHDK and CDR2 SYGVNS. As DNA, the CDR3 is TGTGCCACTTCGACAGGGCATAATTCACCCCTCCACTTT. It is translated as CATSTGHNSPLHF. Filled out from reference TRBV25-1 and TRBJ1-6, the complete variable domain reads EADIYQTPRYLVIGTGKKITLECSQTMGHDKMYWYQQDPGMELHLIHYSYGVNSTEKGDLSSESTVSRIRTEHFPLTLESARPSHTSQYLCATSTGHNSPLHFGNGTRLTVT.

This clone was detected only once. The chain recombines TRBV5-4 with TRBJ2-3; TRBD2 matches 8 bases. CDR3 length: 16 amino acids. The V gene's germline CDR1 is SGHNT and CDR2 YYREEE (reference sequence). V lost 1 base to trimming and J lost 0 bases; unmatched junction nucleotides: 4. CDR3 sequence: CASSLPGTRSTDTQYF. In nucleotides, the CDR3 is TGTGCCAGCAGCTTGCCCGGGACTAGGAGCACAGATACGCAGTATTTT.

The V call is TRBV5-5, the J call TRBJ2-1; D is ambiguous. CDR1 and CDR2 from the germline V gene are SGHKS and YYEKEE (reference sequence). V gave up 0 bases and J gave up 9 bases, with 1 base separating them. The CDR3 runs to 10 residues. The CDR3: CASSLVEQFF. In DNA, the CDR3 is TGTGCCAGCAGCTTGGTTGAGCAGTTCTTC.

This chain links TRBV18 with TRBJ2-5; 7 nucleotides agree with TRBD1. Trimming took 3 bases from V and 4 from J; bases not matched to a gene: 5. Germline V gene sequence: CDR1 KGHSH, CDR2 LQKENI. The CDR3 length is 14 residues. The CDR3: CASSPPDRSETQYF. CDR3 in DNA: TGTGCCAGCTCACCCCCGGACAGGTCAGAGACCCAGTACTTC.

The J gene is TRBJ2-7, the V gene TRBV5-1; D possibly corresponds to TRBD1 (5 bases). CDR3 length equals 16 residues. The V gene's germline CDR1 is SGHRS and CDR2 YFSETQ. V lost 0 bases and J 4 bases, leaving 17 bases between the germline ends. CDR3 sequence reads: CASSLAPQGRSYEQYF. The CDR3 DNA sequence: TGCGCCAGCAGCTTGGCCCCCCAGGGAAGGAGTTACGAGCAGTACTTC.